These T cell receptor beta chains were read from a single sample in a study of T cell responses to AZD1222 COVID-19 vaccine. The repertoire was sequenced with immunoSEQ multiplex PCR; TCRdb's copy has only in-frame clones and lacks some. This table holds some 150,000 clones, roughly four fifths found once. The source was peripheral blood, collected on day 0 of MenACWY control vaccination. The receptors originated from an adult in good health. The CDR3 runs from the conserved cysteine through the conserved F or W. The order of the fields is V gene, clone size, D gene, J gene, CDR3 DNA, CDR3 protein. D genes are given only for firm matches. Expanded clones get a size class; other rows say once, few or many, or leave the size out.

V gene: TRBV19; clone size: -; D gene: -; J gene: TRBJ1-5; CDR3 DNA: TGTGCCAGTAGTTCGGGACATTCCGTTCAGCCCCAGCATTTT; CDR3 protein: CASSSGHSVQPQHF
V gene: TRBV2; clone size: -; D gene: -; J gene: TRBJ2-3; CDR3 DNA: TGTGCCAGCAGTGGAGGCCTAGGTATGCGAGATACGCAGTATTTT; CDR3 protein: CASSGGLGMRDTQYF
V gene: TRBV6-5; clone size: -; D gene: -; J gene: TRBJ1-3; CDR3 DNA: TGTGCCAGCAGTTACTCGACCACAGGGACTGGAAACACCATATATTTT; CDR3 protein: CASSYSTTGTGNTIYF
V gene: TRBV18; clone size: once; D gene: TRBD2; J gene: TRBJ2-5; CDR3 DNA: TGTGCCAGCTCAGCCTCTAGCGGGGGGTCCAGGGAGACCCAGTACTTC; CDR3 protein: CASSASSGGSRETQYF
V gene: TRBV11-2; clone size: few; D gene: -; J gene: TRBJ1-1; CDR3 DNA: TGTGCCAGCAGCTTAGATCCGGCCAGCCACACTGAAGCTTTCTTT; CDR3 protein: CASSLDPASHTEAFF
V gene: TRBV19; clone size: few; D gene: TRBD1; J gene: TRBJ1-2; CDR3 DNA: TGTGCCAGTACCCGGCCCGGGACAGCCTATGGCTACACCTTC; CDR3 protein: CASTRPGTAYGYTF
V gene: TRBV18; clone size: -; D gene: -; J gene: TRBJ1-1; CDR3 DNA: TGTGCCAGCTTACTAGAAACAGGGACGAACACTGAAGCTTTCTTT; CDR3 protein: CASLLETGTNTEAFF
V gene: TRBV28; clone size: -; D gene: TRBD1; J gene: TRBJ2-3; CDR3 DNA: TGTGCCAGCAGTTTAGTGGGACAGGGGTGGGATACGCAGTATTTT; CDR3 protein: CASSLVGQGWDTQYF
V gene: TRBV18; clone size: once; D gene: -; J gene: TRBJ1-2; CDR3 DNA: TGTGCCAGCTCACGGCCGGAGGCTCTCTATGGCTACACCTTC; CDR3 protein: CASSRPEALYGYTF
V gene: TRBV5-1; clone size: few; D gene: TRBD2; J gene: TRBJ2-1; CDR3 DNA: TGCGCCAGCAGTCTGACTAGCGGGGGGACCTACAATGAGCAGTTCTTC; CDR3 protein: CASSLTSGGTYNEQFF
V gene: TRBV6-5; clone size: -; D gene: -; J gene: TRBJ1-4; CDR3 DNA: TGTGCCAGCACCCCTGGGGGTCATGAAAAACTGTTTTTT; CDR3 protein: CASTPGGHEKLFF
V gene: TRBV7-2; clone size: -; D gene: -; J gene: TRBJ1-5; CDR3 DNA: TGTGCCAGCGGCCTACGTGGCAATCAGCCCCAGCATTTT; CDR3 protein: CASGLRGNQPQHF
V gene: TRBV2; clone size: once; D gene: -; J gene: TRBJ1-4; CDR3 DNA: TGTGCCAGCAACGCAGGGAAGGCTGCAACTAATGAAAAACTGTTTTTT; CDR3 protein: CASNAGKAATNEKLFF
V gene: TRBV9; clone size: -; D gene: -; J gene: TRBJ1-1; CDR3 DNA: TGTGCCAGCAGCGTAGCGGCGAACACTGAAGCTTTCTTT; CDR3 protein: CASSVAANTEAFF
V gene: TRBV19; clone size: -; D gene: TRBD1; J gene: TRBJ2-2; CDR3 DNA: TGTGCCAGTTCCGGGACAGGGACCGGGGAGCTGTTTTTT; CDR3 protein: CASSGTGTGELFF
V gene: TRBV14; clone size: -; D gene: -; J gene: TRBJ1-3; CDR3 DNA: TGTGCCAGCAGCCAAGAACGGGGGTTCTCTGGAAACACCATATATTTT; CDR3 protein: CASSQERGFSGNTIYF
V gene: TRBV5-5; clone size: -; D gene: TRBD1; J gene: TRBJ1-6; CDR3 DNA: TGTGCCAGCAGCCAAGGACAGGGACGGAGTAATTCACCCCTCCACTTT; CDR3 protein: CASSQGQGRSNSPLHF
V gene: TRBV18; clone size: -; D gene: TRBD1; J gene: TRBJ2-7; CDR3 DNA: TGTGCCAGCTCGGCGACAGGGGGCAACGAGCAGTACTTC; CDR3 protein: CASSATGGNEQYF
V gene: TRBV7-3; clone size: few; D gene: -; J gene: TRBJ1-1; CDR3 DNA: TGTGCCAGCAGCAGCCGGACACGTGCTGAAGCTTTCTTT; CDR3 protein: CASSSRTRAEAFF
V gene: TRBV2; clone size: -; D gene: -; J gene: TRBJ1-2; CDR3 DNA: TGTGCCAGCAGTGCACAGGCCGTAACGAGTGGCTACACCTTC; CDR3 protein: CASSAQAVTSGYTF
V gene: TRBV4-1; clone size: -; D gene: -; J gene: TRBJ1-3; CDR3 DNA: TGCGCCAGCAGCCAAGATCTTGGCACCTCTGGAAACACCATATATTTT; CDR3 protein: CASSQDLGTSGNTIYF
V gene: TRBV27; clone size: -; D gene: -; J gene: TRBJ2-2; CDR3 DNA: TGTGCCAGCAGTTTATCGACCGGGGAGCTGTTTTTT; CDR3 protein: CASSLSTGELFF
V gene: TRBV20-1; clone size: few; D gene: -; J gene: TRBJ2-1; CDR3 DNA: TGCAGTGCTAGTTCGTACAATGAGCAGTTCTTC; CDR3 protein: CSASSYNEQFF
V gene: TRBV4-1; clone size: -; D gene: TRBD2; J gene: TRBJ2-3; CDR3 DNA: TGCGCCAGCAGCCCCGTCCCCTTCCTAGCGGGGGAAGATACGCAGTATTTT; CDR3 protein: CASSPVPFLAGEDTQYF
V gene: TRBV9; clone size: -; D gene: -; J gene: TRBJ1-1; CDR3 DNA: TGTGCCAGCAGCGAAGACAGACTGAACACTGAAGCTTTCTTT; CDR3 protein: CASSEDRLNTEAFF
V gene: TRBV6-2/TRBV6-3; clone size: -; D gene: -; J gene: TRBJ1-3; CDR3 DNA: TGTGCCAGCAGTTTGGTCCAGGGAGCTGGAAACACCATATATTTT; CDR3 protein: CASSLVQGAGNTIYF
V gene: TRBV6-1; clone size: -; D gene: -; J gene: TRBJ1-5; CDR3 DNA: TGTGCCAGCAGTGAAGTGGATGGACAGCCCCAGCATTTT; CDR3 protein: CASSEVDGQPQHF
V gene: TRBV28; clone size: -; D gene: -; J gene: TRBJ2-2; CDR3 DNA: TGTGCCAGCGCCCGACAGCCCAGCGGGGAGCTGTTTTTT; CDR3 protein: CASARQPSGELFF
V gene: TRBV18; clone size: -; D gene: -; J gene: TRBJ2-5; CDR3 DNA: TGTGCCAGCTCACCAGCGGTAGAGACCCAGTACTTC; CDR3 protein: CASSPAVETQYF
V gene: TRBV9; clone size: -; D gene: TRBD1; J gene: TRBJ1-6; CDR3 DNA: TGTGCCAGCAGCCGAAACCCCGGGACAGATAATTCACCCCTCCACTTT; CDR3 protein: CASSRNPGTDNSPLHF
V gene: TRBV7-9; clone size: -; D gene: -; J gene: TRBJ2-3; CDR3 DNA: TGTGCCAGCAGCCCCGGGGCAGGGAGCGAGTATACGCAGTATTTT; CDR3 protein: CASSPGAGSEYTQYF